Following are 27 T cell receptor beta chains from one sample sequenced in a study of blood T cell repertoires in COVID-19. Sequenced by immunoSEQ multiplex PCR; TCRdb stores in-frame clones only, minus some. The table includes about 240,000 clones, approximately 86% detected once. Sequencing input: peripheral blood. These receptors all stem from a woman in her sixties or seventies with active or convalescent COVID-19.

The chain joins TRBV19 to TRBJ1-5; D gene uncertain. This CDR3 contains 14 residues. V was trimmed by 3 bases and J by 1 base, leaving 7 bases between them. The germline CDR1 and CDR2 sequences are LNHDA and SQIVND (reference sequence). CDR3 loop: CASSIVQSNQPQHF. The CDR3, as DNA: TGTGCCAGTAGTATCGTACAAAGCAATCAGCCCCAGCATTTT.

V usage is TRBV11-2 and J usage is TRBJ1-2, with D perhaps matching TRBD1 (6 bases). Trimming took 5 bases from V and 4 from J, leaving 14 bases between them. CDR3 length: 14 residues. CDR1 SGHAT and CDR2 FQNNGV come from the germline V gene. The CDR3 reads CASSPGTRGYGYTF. The DNA for the CDR3 is TGTGCCAGCAGCCCCGGGACAAGGGGCTATGGCTACACCTTC.

This rearrangement joins TRBV7-2 to TRBJ2-7; 8 nucleotides agree with TRBD2. Germline V CDR1 and CDR2: SGHTA, FQGNSA. The CDR3 extends over 16 amino acids. The V segment lost 3 bases and the J segment 0 bases; nucleotides outside the gene matches: 7. The CDR3 loop is CASSFRSGGLSYEQYF. In nucleotides, the CDR3 is TGTGCCAGCAGCTTCCGGAGCGGGGGCCTCTCCTACGAGCAGTACTTC.

This sequence joins TRBV10-3 and TRBJ2-1, with TRBD1 matching 10 bases. Germline values: CDR1 ENHRY, CDR2 SYGVKD. V shed 10 bases, J shed 10 bases, and the junction held 13 bases outside the gene matches. The CDR3 loop spans 14 amino acids. The CDR3 DNA follows: TGTGCCACAAGTAGGGGACAGGGGCTGGAAGAGCAGTTCTTC. Amino acid sequence: CATSRGQGLEEQFF.

V usage is TRBV7-6 and J usage is TRBJ2-7; D is unclear. The germline gives CDR1 SGHVS, CDR2 FNYEAQ. V dropped 0 bases and J dropped 2 bases, with 11 bases sitting between them. The CDR3 is 15 residues long. CDR3 residues: CASSLAAGETYEQYF. The CDR3 DNA reads TGTGCCAGCAGCTTAGCGGCAGGTGAAACCTACGAGCAGTACTTC.

The J gene is TRBJ2-7, the V gene TRBV6-5; 9 nucleotides align to TRBD1. The CDR3 has 14 residues. J lost 6 bases, V lost 4 bases, and 7 bases had no gene match. Germline V lookup: CDR1 MNHEY, CDR2 SVGAGI. The CDR3 nucleotides are TGTGCCAGCAGTTCCTCTGGGACAGGGCGCGAGCAGTACTTC. It is translated as CASSSSGTGREQYF.

This clone appeared a few times. V and J are TRBV12-3 or TRBV12-4 and TRBJ1-2, with TRBD1 matching over 7 bases. There are 13 residues in the CDR3. Trimming removed 6 bases from V and 3 bases from J; junction bases left unmatched: 4. CDR3 sequence: CASSHDRDYGYTF. CDR3 bases: TGTGCCAGCAGCCACGACAGGGACTATGGCTACACCTTC.

The chain joins TRBV11-2 to TRBJ2-2; TRBD2 aligns across 8 bases. The length of the CDR3 is 15 residues. The germline V gene has CDR1 SGHAT and CDR2 FQNNGV. V shed 8 bases and J 1 base; nucleotides not matched to a gene: 6. CDR3 region: CASGRGAMNTGELFF. CDR3 coding DNA: TGTGCCAGCGGGCGGGGGGCTATGAACACCGGGGAGCTGTTTTTT. The full variable domain, rest sourced from reference TRBV11-2 and TRBJ2-2, is EAGVAQSPRYKIIEKRQSVAFWCNPISGHATLYWYQQILGQGPKLLIQFQNNGVVDDSQLPKDRFSAERLKGVDSTLKIQPAKLEDSAVYLCASGRGAMNTGELFFGEGSRLTVL.

V and J are TRBV12-3 or TRBV12-4 and TRBJ1-5; D unclear. The length of the CDR3 is 13 residues. Trimming stripped 6 bases from V and 4 bases from J, with 10 bases between. The CDR3 DNA is TGTGCCAGCAGCGGGTCGGGAAATCAGCCCCAGCATTTT. This gives the protein CASSGSGNQPQHF.

This rearrangement joins TRBV12-3 or TRBV12-4 to TRBJ1-1, with D perhaps TRBD1 (5 bases). There are 12 residues in the CDR3. V shed 9 bases and J shed 1 base, with 9 bases lying between them. The CDR3 here is CASLGGNTEAFF. In nucleotides, the CDR3 is TGTGCCAGTCTGGGGGGGAACACTGAAGCTTTCTTT.

The CDR3 sequence: CASSLYGGLFEQYF. CDR3 DNA: TGTGCCAGCAGCTTGTACGGGGGTCTCTTCGAGCAGTACTTC. The chain carries TRBV5-4 and TRBJ2-7, with D tentatively TRBD2 (6 bases). The CDR3 runs 14 residues. The V gene's germline CDR1 is SGHNT and CDR2 YYREEE (reference sequence). Trimming pared 1 base from V and 6 bases from J, leaving 14 bases between. Together with reference TRBV5-4 and TRBJ2-7, the CDR3 gives the full variable domain: ETGVTQSPTHLIKTRGQQVTLRCSSQSGHNTVSWYQQALGQGPQFIFQYYREEENGRGNFPPRFSGLQFPNYSSELNVNALELDDSALYLCASSLYGGLFEQYFGPGTRLTVT.

The chain is built from TRBV10-3 and TRBJ1-2, with D possibly being TRBD1 (5 bases). The CDR3 is made up of 16 amino acids. CDR1 and CDR2 from the germline V gene are ENHRY and SYGVKD. Deletions cut 6 bases from V and 0 bases from J, with 17 bases between. The CDR3 bases are TGTGCCATCAGAGGCCCCCGGGGACTAGCTAACTATGGCTACACCTTC. This translates into CAIRGPRGLANYGYTF.

Notes on this clone: This sample also contains other DNA sequences that code for the same CDR3. This rearrangement joins TRBV9 to TRBJ2-2; D unresolved. The germline V and J ends were trimmed by 1 base and 8 bases, with 6 bases remaining between them. The CDR3 is 12 residues long. Germline V gives CDR1 SGDLS, CDR2 YYNGEE. The CDR3 sequence: CASSVSSGELFF. The CDR3 DNA is TGTGCCAGCAGCGTAAGCTCAGGGGAGCTGTTTTTT.

The rearrangement uses TRBV6-5 and TRBJ2-1, with 8 bases fitting TRBD2. CDR1 is MNHEY and CDR2 is SVGAGI in the germline V gene. After removal of 2 bases from V and 3 bases from J, the junction contained 6 bases not matched to a gene. The CDR3 loop spans 16 amino acids. The CDR3 reads CASSYASGGDYNEQFF. The CDR3 DNA sequence: TGTGCCAGCAGTTACGCTTCCGGGGGGGACTACAATGAGCAGTTCTTC.

The chain has TRBV7-9 and TRBJ2-1; D is perhaps TRBD2 (5 bases). Germline V gives CDR1 SEHNR, CDR2 FQNEAQ (reference sequence). The CDR3 runs 13 residues. Trimming stripped 1 base from V and 6 bases from J, with 7 bases between. The DNA of the CDR3 is TGTGCCAGCAGCTTAGGGCTAGCCAATGAGCAGTTCTTC. It specifies CASSLGLANEQFF.

This rearrangement joins TRBV6-2 or TRBV6-3 to TRBJ1-5; perhaps TRBD1 as D (6 bases). Germline V gene lookup returns CDR1 MNHEY and CDR2 SVGEGT. Between the trimmed V and J ends, which lost 2 bases and 0 bases, there was a span of 14 bases. The CDR3 runs to 17 residues. The CDR3 is CASSYGGAFYSNQPQHF. The CDR3 DNA sequence: TGTGCCAGCAGTTACGGGGGGGCCTTCTATAGCAATCAGCCCCAGCATTTT.

The chain links TRBV6-2 or TRBV6-3 to TRBJ2-3; D call uncertain. V gave up 2 bases and J gave up 6 bases, with 6 bases separating them. CDR1 is MNHEY and CDR2 is SVGEGT in the germline V gene. This CDR3 comprises 12 residues. The CDR3: CASSYPPDTQYF. CDR3 DNA: TGTGCCAGCAGTTACCCCCCGGATACGCAGTATTTT.

The rearrangement links TRBV19 to TRBJ2-3; TRBD2 might be the D (6 bases). Per the germline V gene, CDR1 is LNHDA and CDR2 is SQIVND (reference sequence). The CDR3 is 17 residues long. V shed 0 bases and J shed 8 bases, with 21 bases lying between them. This CDR3 reads CASSIDSTRGESGTQYF. The CDR3 region has the DNA TGTGCCAGTAGTATAGATTCGACCCGCGGGGAATCAGGTACGCAGTATTTT.

This chain uses TRBV9 with TRBJ1-2; maybe TRBD1 (6 bases). The germline gives CDR1 SGDLS, CDR2 YYNGEE. The CDR3 covers 15 residues. Trimming removed 4 bases from V and 0 bases from J, with 13 bases in between. CDR3 sequence: CASSFTGKANYGYTF. CDR3 DNA: TGTGCCAGCAGCTTTACAGGGAAGGCTAACTATGGCTACACCTTC.

V usage is TRBV7-9 and J usage is TRBJ2-3; 9 bases match TRBD2. This CDR3 has 16 residues. Germline values: CDR1 SEHNR, CDR2 FQNEAQ (reference sequence). The V and J ends lost 1 base and 0 bases, in that order; junction bases with no gene match: 2. CDR3 region: CASSLDTSGSTDTQYF. CDR3 DNA: TGTGCCAGCAGCTTAGATACTAGCGGGAGCACAGATACGCAGTATTTT.

The gene calls are TRBV6-5 and TRBJ2-3; D gene uncertain. This CDR3 has 13 amino acids. The ends were cut back, 7 bases at V and 1 base at J, with 9 bases in the middle. Germline V lookup: CDR1 MNHEY, CDR2 SVGAGI. The CDR3 DNA is TGTGCCAGCAATTTCGTTGGCACAGATACGCAGTATTTT. Amino acids: CASNFVGTDTQYF.

This chain links TRBV9 with TRBJ1-4, with D unresolved. The germline V gene has CDR1 SGDLS and CDR2 YYNGEE. The CDR3 sequence is 14 residues long. V shed 2 bases and J shed 8 bases, with 13 bases lying between them. The CDR3 sequence is CASSVGGIREKLFF. CDR3 coding DNA: TGTGCCAGCAGCGTGGGAGGGATCCGCGAAAAACTGTTTTTT.

The chain has TRBV6-6 and TRBJ2-7; 7 bases fit TRBD2. With V trimmed by 6 bases and J by 7 bases, 6 bases remained unmatched. Germline loops: CDR1 MNHNY, CDR2 SVGAGI (reference sequence). This CDR3 has 12 amino acids. The CDR3 sequence: CASRAGEGEQYF. The CDR3, as DNA: TGTGCCAGCAGGGCGGGGGAGGGAGAGCAGTACTTC.

In this sample, this clone turned up a few times. The chain's CDR3 is CASSLTQGAYEQYF. The CDR3, as DNA: TGTGCCAGCAGCTTAACGCAGGGGGCCTACGAGCAGTACTTC. The chain is built from TRBV7-8 and TRBJ2-7, with 7 bases lining up with TRBD1. CDR1 is SGHVS, CDR2 FQNEAQ, per germline. Losses at the gene ends were 2 bases for V and 2 bases for J; bases not matched to a gene: 3. This CDR3 is built from 14 residues.

The J gene is TRBJ1-2, the V gene TRBV3-1 (or the pseudogene TRBV3-2); D is perhaps TRBD1 (5 bases). The CDR3 spans 15 residues. Germline assignment: CDR1 LGHDT and CDR2 YNNKEL (reference sequence). Trimming took off 6 bases at V and 8 bases at J, with 22 bases between the two ends. This CDR3 is CASRDQGSGSGGYTF. CDR3 in DNA: TGTGCCAGCAGAGATCAGGGATCCGGTTCTGGAGGCTACACCTTC.

This chain connects TRBV7-3 to TRBJ1-6, with no clear D. The CDR3 covers 16 residues. Germline CDR1 reads SGHTA; CDR2 reads FQGTGA. V lost 1 base and J 7 bases, leaving 14 bases between the germline ends. The CDR3 region has the DNA TGTGCCAGCAGCTTAAGGCGGGTCTCACCCAATTCACCCCTCCACTTT. Its translation is CASSLRRVSPNSPLHF.

The J gene is TRBJ1-4, the V gene TRBV5-1, with TRBD1 as a possible D gene (5 bases). Germline lookup yields CDR1 SGHRS and CDR2 YFSETQ. This CDR3 has 11 residues. With 7 bases removed from V and 8 bases from J, the gap between germline ends came to 9 bases. This chain's CDR3 is CASRAGEKLFF. The DNA for the CDR3 is TGCGCCAGCCGGGCAGGGGAAAAACTGTTTTTT.